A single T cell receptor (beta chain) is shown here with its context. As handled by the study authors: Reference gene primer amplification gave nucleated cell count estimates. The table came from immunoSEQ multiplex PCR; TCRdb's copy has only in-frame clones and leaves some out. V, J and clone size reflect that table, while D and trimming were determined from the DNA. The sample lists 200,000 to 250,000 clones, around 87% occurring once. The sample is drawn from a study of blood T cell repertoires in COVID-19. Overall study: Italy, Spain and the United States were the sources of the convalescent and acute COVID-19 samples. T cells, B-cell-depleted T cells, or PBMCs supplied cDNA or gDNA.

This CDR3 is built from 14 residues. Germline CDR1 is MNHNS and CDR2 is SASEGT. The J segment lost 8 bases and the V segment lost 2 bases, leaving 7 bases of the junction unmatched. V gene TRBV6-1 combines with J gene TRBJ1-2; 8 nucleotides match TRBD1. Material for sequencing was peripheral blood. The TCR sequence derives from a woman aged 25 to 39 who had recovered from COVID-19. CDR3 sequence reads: CASSEFRTGRGYTF. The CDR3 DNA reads TGTGCCAGCAGTGAATTTAGGACAGGGCGGGGCTACACCTTC.